The sequence of this T cell receptor beta chain was determined in a study of beta chain features in type 1 diabetes. Regarding the study as a whole: Amplification by PCR could prefer shorter templates, with the same effect in patients and controls. Type 1 diabetes patients had TCRB CDR3s that were shorter (moderately but significantly so) in all four CD4+ subsets.

Turning to this clone: Its target is unknown.

The entirety of the isolated RNA underwent reverse transcription, so expressed TCRB transcripts were sequenced. Generated by immunoSEQ multiplex PCR, the TCRdb table keeps only in-frame clones and is missing some. Counted here are over 600,000 clones, 9.5% to 15% occurring once; the ten biggest clones make up more than 0.1%. This TCR was sampled from a man aged 25 to 40 with type 1 diabetes. The source material was naive CD4+ T cells from blood.

Here the CDR3 reads CASSQKTEPYGYTF. The CDR3 region has the DNA TGCGCCAGCAGCCAAAAGACAGAACCCTATGGCTACACCTTC. The chain has TRBV4-3 and TRBJ1-2; D is possibly TRBD1 (5 bases). V lost 2 bases and J 4 bases, leaving 11 bases between the germline ends. CDR3 length: 14 residues. CDR1 and CDR2 (germline): LGHNA, YSLEER.